This TCR beta chain was recovered during a study of T cells in Graves' hyperthyroidism and ophthalmopathy. The sample holds a few counts of this clonotype. What it recognizes is unknown. CDR3 size: 15 residues. J was trimmed by 5 bases and V by 3 bases; bases with no gene match: 6. Germline V gene sequence: CDR1 MGHRA, CDR2 YSYEKL. Researchers took RNA transcripts and amplified the TCR beta CDR3 regions from them. The study used the HTBI primer set for a first-round RT-PCR of the TCR CDR3. TCRdb fed the multiplex PCR reads into MiXCR, producing one record per CDR3 protein. The table includes around 620,000 distinct CDR3 sequences, approximately 14% detected once. General study points: Ophthalmopathy got predicted by the model a median about 6.7 months before its onset.

Sequenced sample: blood. This chain links TRBV4-1 with TRBJ2-2; 7 nucleotides align to TRBD1. The sequence was collected from a woman aged 18-29 years with Graves' ophthalmopathy. The CDR3 reads CASSHEDRETGELFF. The DNA for the CDR3 is TGCGCCAGCAGCCATGAAGACAGGGAGACCGGGGAGCTGTTTTTT.